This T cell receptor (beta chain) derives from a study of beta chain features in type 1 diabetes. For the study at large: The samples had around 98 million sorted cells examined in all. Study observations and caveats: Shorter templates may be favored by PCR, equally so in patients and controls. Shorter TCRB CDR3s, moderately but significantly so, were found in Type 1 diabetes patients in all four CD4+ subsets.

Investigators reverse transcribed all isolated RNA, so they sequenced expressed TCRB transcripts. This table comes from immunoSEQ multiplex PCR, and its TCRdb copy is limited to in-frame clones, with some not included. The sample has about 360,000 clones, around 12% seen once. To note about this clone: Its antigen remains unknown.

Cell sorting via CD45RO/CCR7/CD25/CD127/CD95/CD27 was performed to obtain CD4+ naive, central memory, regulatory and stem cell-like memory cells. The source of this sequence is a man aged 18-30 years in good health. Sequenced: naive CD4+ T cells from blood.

Written as DNA, the CDR3 is TGTGCCAGCAGTTATAGGACTAGCGGATCGGATACGCAGTATTTT. Encoded protein: CASSYRTSGSDTQYF. V gene TRBV6-6 combines with J gene TRBJ2-3, with 10 bases matching TRBD2. The V and J ends lost 3 bases and 6 bases, in that order; junction bases with no gene match: 6. CDR1 is MNHNY and CDR2 is SVGAGI in the germline V gene (reference sequence). The CDR3 length is 15 residues.